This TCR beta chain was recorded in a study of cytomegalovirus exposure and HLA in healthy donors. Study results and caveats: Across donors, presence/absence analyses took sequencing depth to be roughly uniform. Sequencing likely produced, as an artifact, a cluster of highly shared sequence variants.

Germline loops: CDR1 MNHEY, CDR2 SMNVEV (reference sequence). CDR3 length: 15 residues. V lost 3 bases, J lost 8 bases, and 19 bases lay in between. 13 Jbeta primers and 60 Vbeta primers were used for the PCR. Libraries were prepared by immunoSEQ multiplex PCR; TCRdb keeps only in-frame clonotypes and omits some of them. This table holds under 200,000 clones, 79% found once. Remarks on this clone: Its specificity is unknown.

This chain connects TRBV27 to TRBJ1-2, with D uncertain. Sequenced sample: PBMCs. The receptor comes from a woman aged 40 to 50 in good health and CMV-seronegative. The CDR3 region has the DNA TGTGCCAGCAGTTTCGAGGGAAGGGAGTTAGGCGGCTACACCTTC. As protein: CASSFEGRELGGYTF.